The 8 T cell receptor beta chains below come from one sample, sequenced in a study of T cell repertoires in cytomegalovirus infection. Their antigens are not known. TCRdb re-analysed the reads in MiXCR, keeping a single row per CDR3 protein. Found here are 750,000 to 900,000 distinct CDR3 sequences, around 29% of them singletons; the top ten hold 13%. Sequencing used cultured CD8+ T cells from PBMCs, obtained from culture after CMV antigen stimulation. Receptors were obtained from a human donor in good health (CMV status not recorded). Some clones in this sample may be carry-over from other donors' samples.

Concerning this clonotype: Mismatch with germline at one junction end may stem from a read error. This chain links TRBV4-1 with TRBJ2-5; D is perhaps TRBD1 (6 bases). CDR3 length equals 14 residues. Looked up from germline, CDR1 is MGHRA and CDR2 is YSYEKL. As DNA, the CDR3 is TGTGCCAGCAGCCCCCCAGGGGCAGGGGAGACCCAGTACTTC. Its translation: CASSPPGAGETQYF.

The V and J genes are TRBV6-1 and TRBJ2-7, with a tentative D call TRBD1 (8 bases). The CDR3 has 15 residues. Trimming shortened V by 2 bases and J by 5 bases, and 16 bases separated the two germline ends. Per the germline V gene, CDR1 is MNHNS and CDR2 is SASEGT. DNA of the CDR3: TGTGCCAGCAGTGAATTAAACAGGGGGGGCGACGAGCAGTACTTC. Encoded protein: CASSELNRGGDEQYF.

This clonotype came up a few times. V usage is TRBV14 and J usage is TRBJ1-2, with no clear D. V was pared by 0 bases and J by 5 bases, with 13 bases between. Germline V CDR1 and CDR2: SGHDN, FVKESK. The CDR3 covers 15 residues. The DNA of the CDR3 is TGTGCCAGCAGCCAAGATCGGCGACAACTATATGGCTACACCTTC. Amino acid sequence: CASSQDRRQLYGYTF.

On this clonotype: One end of the junction fails to match germline, which may point to a read error. The chain is built from TRBV7-7 and TRBJ2-5; TRBD1 matches at 9 bases. This CDR3 is 15 amino acids long. CDR1 is SSHAT and CDR2 is FNYEAQ in the germline V gene (reference sequence). The CDR3: CASSEGQGAQETQYF. As DNA, the CDR3 is TGTGCTAGCAGCGAGGGACAGGGAGCTCAAGAGACCCAGTACTTC.

This clonotype was seen only a few times. This chain connects TRBV19 to TRBJ1-1; D is undetermined. Trimming removed 4 bases at V and 0 bases at J, with 12 bases between. The CDR3 is made up of 15 amino acids. Germline V gene lookup returns CDR1 LNHDA and CDR2 SQIVND (reference sequence). The CDR3 sequence: CASSKLVLMNTEAFF. DNA of the CDR3: TGTGCCAGTAGTAAGTTGGTCCTCATGAACACTGAAGCTTTCTTT.

The sample holds a few counts of this clonotype. The chain recombines TRBV12-3 or TRBV12-4 with TRBJ2-6, with TRBD2 as a possible D gene (6 bases). This CDR3 region has 20 residues. V was cut by 5 bases and J by 0 bases, with 23 bases left in between. The CDR3 DNA reads as TGTGCCAGCAGTAGACAATATCGGGACCCGGGGGACTCTGGGGCCAACGTCCTGACTTTC. This encodes CASSRQYRDPGDSGANVLTF.

The genes are TRBV7-4 and TRBJ2-7; weak D call: TRBD2 (6 bases). Germline CDR1 reads SGHVT; CDR2 reads SQSDAQ. CDR3 length: 15 residues. V was trimmed by 2 bases and J by 5 bases, leaving 16 bases between them. For the CDR3, the DNA is TGTGCCAGCAGCTTACGGACTGCAGGGACTGACGAGCAGTACTTC. Its protein is CASSLRTAGTDEQYF.

This chain connects TRBV7-9 to TRBJ2-5; 8 nucleotides line up with TRBD1. In germline, CDR1 is SEHNR, CDR2 FQNEAQ (reference sequence). With 0 bases clipped from V and 4 bases from J, the junction kept 7 bases outside the gene matches. The CDR3 totals 16 residues. The CDR3 DNA follows: TGTGCCAGCAGCTTAGCGGACAGGGTGGAGGGAGAGACCCAGTACTTC. Amino acids: CASSLADRVEGETQYF.